The T cell receptor beta chain under discussion was sequenced for a study of blood T cell repertoires in COVID-19 (dated by TCRdb to the early 2020s). Broadly, across the study: The collaborator samples originated in the United States, Italy and Spain and spanned the acute and convalescent phases of COVID-19. Subjects who had been exposed to COVID-19, were actively infected with it, or had recovered from it provided the deeply sampled blood TCRbeta repertoires that made up the dataset. Where HLA class I and class II types were available, the types were taken from metadata supplied by the sample provider, not from assay-based typing. Nearly every sample came with metadata listing a de-identified subject ID, COVID-19 status, age in years and sex. The prospective study material was composed of cDNA or gDNA derived from T cells, B-cell-depleted T cells, or PBMCs. A freely available public database, intended as a resource for researchers studying the immune response to SARS-CoV-2, is where the repertoires were released. Samples were obtained from the ongoing ImmuneRACE study (first 160 participants) and from some 1,300 subjects provided by 6 global collaborators.

V and J lose 2 bases and 9 bases, and a span of 11 bases separates them. The germline V gene (reference sequence) specifies GTSNPN as CDR1 and SVGIG as CDR2. The CDR3 numbers 13 residues from cysteine through phenylalanine. Just CDR3 DNA is preserved here, 39 bases in frame from base 1. General findings and caveats noted by the study authors: The amount of clinical and demographic metadata varied by source and participant and was provided uncurated.

This clone has a handful of counts. Its antigen is currently not known. The sample holds no much larger clone one base away, and base qualities are not on file. Whole blood was collected in K2EDTA tubes by collaborating institutions according to the institutions' own protocols. For TCRbeta analysis, collaborators shipped samples in one of three forms: frozen whole blood, isolated PBMCs, or DNA extracted from either of those sample types. TCRbeta CDR3 regions were amplified from genomic DNA using the immunoSEQ Assay, a bias-controlled multiplex PCR. The authors processed their data as follows. The number of nucleated cells in each sample was estimated by amplification of reference gene primers within the assay. To quantify the absolute abundance of each unique TCRbeta CDR3 rearrangement, sequence reads were collapsed and filtered. For each sample, productive Simpson clonality was calculated as the square root of Simpson's diversity index over productive rearrangements. TCRdb carries this immuneACCESS record with in-frame sequences only. Its versions omit some clonotypes, under half of them owing to an unresolved V gene in the studies checked, with the rest unexplained. The DNA gave D and trimming, while V, J and clone size come from that table. Within this sample are around 72,000 clones, with about 80% of them counted one time only. The ten largest clones capture about 17% of the sample.

Sequencing input: peripheral blood. The clonotype comes from a human donor in a cohort sampled during active COVID-19. The chain is assembled from TRBV30 and TRBJ1-6, with the D gene not clear enough to name. The CDR3 region reads CAWSSQPGSPLHF. The bases are TGTGCCTGGAGTAGTCAGCCAGGTTCACCCCTCCACTTT.